This paragraph covers one TCR beta chain sequence. Its cognate antigen is unknown. This entry is derived from a study of radiotherapy plus CTLA-4 blockade in lung cancer. The wider study: Disease control was achieved by 31% of patients, and objective responses by about 19%.

Data came from immunoSEQ multiplex PCR; TCRdb stores just in-frame clones and leaves some out. The profile covers about 90,000 clones, with around four fifths appearing a single time and roughly 15% taken by the ten largest. CDR1 is MNHNY, CDR2 SVGAGI, per germline (reference sequence). This CDR3 contains 11 residues. With 3 bases removed from V and 6 bases from J, the gap between germline ends came to 5 bases. Broader study findings: Early blood T cell clone dynamics, with interferon-beta, were reported to best predict response.

The receptor was isolated from a human donor with non-small cell lung cancer that progressed on radiotherapy plus ipilimumab. V gene TRBV6-6 combines with J gene TRBJ2-5; no clear D gene. The starting material was peripheral blood, obtained from a patient treated with radiotherapy plus ipilimumab. CDR3 DNA: TGTGCCAGCAGTTATTCGCAGACCCAGTACTTC. This translates into CASSYSQTQYF.